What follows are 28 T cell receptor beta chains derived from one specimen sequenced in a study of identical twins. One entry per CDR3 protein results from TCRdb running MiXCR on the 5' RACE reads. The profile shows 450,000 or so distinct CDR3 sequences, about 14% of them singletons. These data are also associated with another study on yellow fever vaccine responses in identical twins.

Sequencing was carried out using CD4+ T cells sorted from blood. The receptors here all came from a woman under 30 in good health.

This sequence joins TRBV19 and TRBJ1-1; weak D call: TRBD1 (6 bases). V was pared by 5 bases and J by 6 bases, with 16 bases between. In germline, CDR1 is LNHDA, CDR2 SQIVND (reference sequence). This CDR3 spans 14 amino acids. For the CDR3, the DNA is TGTGCCAGTAGTCTTCAGGGGATTTCCGCTGAAGCTTTCTTT. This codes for CASSLQGISAEAFF.

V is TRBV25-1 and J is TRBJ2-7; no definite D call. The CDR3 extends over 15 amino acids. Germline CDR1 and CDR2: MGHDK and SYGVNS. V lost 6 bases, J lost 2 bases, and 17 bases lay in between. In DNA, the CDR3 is TGTGCCAGCAGCCCAGAATACCCAGATACCTACGAGCAGTACTTC. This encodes CASSPEYPDTYEQYF.

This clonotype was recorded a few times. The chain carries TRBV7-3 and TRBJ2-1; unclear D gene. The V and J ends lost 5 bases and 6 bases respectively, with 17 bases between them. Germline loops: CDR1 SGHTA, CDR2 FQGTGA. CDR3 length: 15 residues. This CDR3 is CASSPRRSGVNEQFF. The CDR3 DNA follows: TGTGCCAGCAGCCCCAGACGGTCAGGTGTCAATGAGCAGTTCTTC.

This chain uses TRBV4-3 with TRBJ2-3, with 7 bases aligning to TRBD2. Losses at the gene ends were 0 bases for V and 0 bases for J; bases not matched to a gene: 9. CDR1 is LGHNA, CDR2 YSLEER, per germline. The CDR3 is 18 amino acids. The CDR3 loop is CASSQDLPSGSSTDTQYF. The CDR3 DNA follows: TGCGCCAGCAGCCAAGATCTTCCTAGCGGCTCTAGCACAGATACGCAGTATTTT.

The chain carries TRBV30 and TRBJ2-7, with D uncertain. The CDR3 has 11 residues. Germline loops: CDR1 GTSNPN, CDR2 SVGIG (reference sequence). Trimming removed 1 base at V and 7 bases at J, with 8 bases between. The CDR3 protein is CAWSGSYEQYF. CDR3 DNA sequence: TGTGCCTGGAGTGGTTCGTATGAGCAGTACTTC.

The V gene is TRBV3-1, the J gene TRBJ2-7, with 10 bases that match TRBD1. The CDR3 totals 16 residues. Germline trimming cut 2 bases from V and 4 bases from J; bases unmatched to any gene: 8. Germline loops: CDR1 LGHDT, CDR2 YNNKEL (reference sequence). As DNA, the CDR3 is TGTGCCAGCAGCCAATATACCGGGACAGGGGTGTACGAGCAGTACTTC. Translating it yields CASSQYTGTGVYEQYF.

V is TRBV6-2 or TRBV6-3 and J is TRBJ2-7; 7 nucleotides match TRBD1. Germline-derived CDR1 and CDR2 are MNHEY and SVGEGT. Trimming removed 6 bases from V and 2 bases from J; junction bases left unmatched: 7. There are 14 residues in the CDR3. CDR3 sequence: CASRPLGQAYEQYF. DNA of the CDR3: TGTGCCAGCAGACCCCTCGGACAGGCCTACGAGCAGTACTTC.

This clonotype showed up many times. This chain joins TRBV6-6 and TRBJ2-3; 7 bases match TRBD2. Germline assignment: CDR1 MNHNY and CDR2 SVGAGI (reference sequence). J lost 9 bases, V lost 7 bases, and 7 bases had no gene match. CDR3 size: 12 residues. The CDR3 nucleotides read TGTGCCAGCACGGGGGGTTACCAAACGCAGTATTTT. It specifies CASTGGYQTQYF.

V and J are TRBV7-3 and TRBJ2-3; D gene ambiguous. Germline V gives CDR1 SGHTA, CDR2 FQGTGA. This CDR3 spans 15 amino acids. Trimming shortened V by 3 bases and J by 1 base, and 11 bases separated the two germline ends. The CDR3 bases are TGTGCCAGCAGCTTCCGGAATCATGGCACAGATACGCAGTATTTT. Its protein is CASSFRNHGTDTQYF.

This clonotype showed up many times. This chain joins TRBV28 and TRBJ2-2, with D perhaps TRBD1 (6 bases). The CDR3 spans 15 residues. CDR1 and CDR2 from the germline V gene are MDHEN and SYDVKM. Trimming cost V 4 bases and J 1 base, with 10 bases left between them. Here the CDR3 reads CASSSGQMNTGELFF. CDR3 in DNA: TGTGCCAGCAGTTCCGGACAGATGAACACCGGGGAGCTGTTTTTT.

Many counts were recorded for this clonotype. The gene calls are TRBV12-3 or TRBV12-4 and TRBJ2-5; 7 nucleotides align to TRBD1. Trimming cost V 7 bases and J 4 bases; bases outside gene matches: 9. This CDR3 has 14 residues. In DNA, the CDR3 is TGTGCCAGCACCCTGACAGGGAACGTAGAGACCCAGTACTTC. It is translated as CASTLTGNVETQYF.

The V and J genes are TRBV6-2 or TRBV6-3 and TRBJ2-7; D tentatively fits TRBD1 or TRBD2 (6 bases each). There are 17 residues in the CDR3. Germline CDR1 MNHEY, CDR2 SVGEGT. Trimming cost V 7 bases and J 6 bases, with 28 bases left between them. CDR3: CASTNAGIDTGRREQYF. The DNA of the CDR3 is TGTGCCAGCACTAACGCAGGGATCGATACAGGGAGGCGCGAGCAGTACTTC.

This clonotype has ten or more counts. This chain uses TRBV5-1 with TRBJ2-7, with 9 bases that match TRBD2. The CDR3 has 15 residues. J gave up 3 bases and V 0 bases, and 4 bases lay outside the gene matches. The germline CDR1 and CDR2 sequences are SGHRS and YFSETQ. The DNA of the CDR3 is TGCGCCAGCAGCTTGGACGGGACTAGCCTCTACGAGCAGTACTTC. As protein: CASSLDGTSLYEQYF.

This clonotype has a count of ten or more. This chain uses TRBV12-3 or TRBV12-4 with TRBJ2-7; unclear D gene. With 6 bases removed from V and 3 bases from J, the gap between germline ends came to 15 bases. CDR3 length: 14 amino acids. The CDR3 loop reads CASSPNTLGYEQYF. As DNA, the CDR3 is TGTGCCAGCAGCCCCAATACCTTAGGCTACGAGCAGTACTTC.

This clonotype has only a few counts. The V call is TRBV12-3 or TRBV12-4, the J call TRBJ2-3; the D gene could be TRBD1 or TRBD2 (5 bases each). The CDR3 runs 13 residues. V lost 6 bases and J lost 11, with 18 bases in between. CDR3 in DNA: TGTGCCAGCAGCGCCGGGACCGGCTCCGGGCAGTATTTT. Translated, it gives CASSAGTGSGQYF.

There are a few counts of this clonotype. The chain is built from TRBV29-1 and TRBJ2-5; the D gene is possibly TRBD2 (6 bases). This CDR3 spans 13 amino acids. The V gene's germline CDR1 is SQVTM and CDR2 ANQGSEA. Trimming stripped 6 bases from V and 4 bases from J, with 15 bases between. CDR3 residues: CSVLWPGVETQYF. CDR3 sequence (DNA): TGCAGCGTACTATGGCCGGGAGTAGAGACCCAGTACTTC.

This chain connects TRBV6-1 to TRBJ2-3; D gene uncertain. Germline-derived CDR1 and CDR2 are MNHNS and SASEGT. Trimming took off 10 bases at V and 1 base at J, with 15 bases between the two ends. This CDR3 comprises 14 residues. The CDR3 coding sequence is TGTGCCATGTTCTCAGGAAGGCGCACAGATACGCAGTATTTT. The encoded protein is CAMFSGRRTDTQYF.

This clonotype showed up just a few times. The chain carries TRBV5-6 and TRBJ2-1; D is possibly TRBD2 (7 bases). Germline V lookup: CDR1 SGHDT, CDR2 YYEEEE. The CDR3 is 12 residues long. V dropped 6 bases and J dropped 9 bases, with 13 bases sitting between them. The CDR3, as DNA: TGTGCCAGCACCGGAGGGGGGGGTGAGCAGTTCTTC. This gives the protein CASTGGGGEQFF.

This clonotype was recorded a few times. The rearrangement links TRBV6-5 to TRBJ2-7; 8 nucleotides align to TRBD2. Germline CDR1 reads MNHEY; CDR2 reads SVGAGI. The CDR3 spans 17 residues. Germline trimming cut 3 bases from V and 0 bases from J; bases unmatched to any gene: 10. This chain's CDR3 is CASSYQSSGTRSYEQYF. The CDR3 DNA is TGTGCCAGCAGTTATCAGAGTAGCGGGACCCGCTCCTACGAGCAGTACTTC.

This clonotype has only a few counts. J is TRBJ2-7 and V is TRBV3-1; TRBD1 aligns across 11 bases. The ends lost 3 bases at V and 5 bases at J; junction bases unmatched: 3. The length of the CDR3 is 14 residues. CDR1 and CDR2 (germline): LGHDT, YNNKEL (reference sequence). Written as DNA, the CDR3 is TGTGCCAGCAGCCACACGGACAGGGGGCACGAGCAGTACTTC. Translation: CASSHTDRGHEQYF.

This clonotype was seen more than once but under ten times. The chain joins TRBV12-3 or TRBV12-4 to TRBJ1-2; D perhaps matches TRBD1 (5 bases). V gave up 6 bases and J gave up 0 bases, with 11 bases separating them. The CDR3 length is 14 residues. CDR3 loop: CASRTQATNYGYTF. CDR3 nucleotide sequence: TGTGCCAGCAGAACACAGGCGACTAACTATGGCTACACCTTC.

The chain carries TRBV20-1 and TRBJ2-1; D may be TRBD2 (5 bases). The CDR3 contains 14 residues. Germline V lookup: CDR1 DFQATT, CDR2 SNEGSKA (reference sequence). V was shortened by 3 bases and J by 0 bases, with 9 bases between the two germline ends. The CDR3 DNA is TGCAGTGCTAGGAAGGCGGGCTCCTACAATGAGCAGTTCTTC. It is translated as CSARKAGSYNEQFF.

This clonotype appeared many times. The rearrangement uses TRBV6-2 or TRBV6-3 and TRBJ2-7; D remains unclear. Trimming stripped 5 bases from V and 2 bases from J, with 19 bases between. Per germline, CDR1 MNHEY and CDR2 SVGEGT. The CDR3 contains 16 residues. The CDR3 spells CASSTIPRVLAYEQYF. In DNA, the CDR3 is TGTGCCAGCAGTACAATTCCACGGGTTTTGGCCTACGAGCAGTACTTC.

The CDR3 bases are TGTGCCAGCAGCCAGAGAAGGGGCGGGAGGGCCGAGGACATTCAGTACTTC. It translates to CASSQRRGGRAEDIQYF. This chain links TRBV7-2 with TRBJ2-4; 9 bases agree with TRBD2. V lost 5 bases and J lost 8; bases outside the gene matches: 16. CDR3 size: 17 residues. Germline CDR1 and CDR2: SGHTA and FQGNSA.

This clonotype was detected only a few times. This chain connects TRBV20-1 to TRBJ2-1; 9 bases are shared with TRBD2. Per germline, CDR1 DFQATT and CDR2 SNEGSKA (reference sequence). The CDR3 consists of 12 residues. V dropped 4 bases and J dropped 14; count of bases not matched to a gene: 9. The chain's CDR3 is CSAISAGGRKFF. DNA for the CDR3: TGCAGTGCTATATCCGCGGGAGGGCGGAAGTTCTTC.

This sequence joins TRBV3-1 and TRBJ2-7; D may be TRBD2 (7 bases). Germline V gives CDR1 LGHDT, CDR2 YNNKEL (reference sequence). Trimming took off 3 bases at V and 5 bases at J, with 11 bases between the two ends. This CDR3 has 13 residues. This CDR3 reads CASSQGGLDEQYF. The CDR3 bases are TGTGCCAGCAGCCAGGGGGGGCTTGACGAGCAGTACTTC.

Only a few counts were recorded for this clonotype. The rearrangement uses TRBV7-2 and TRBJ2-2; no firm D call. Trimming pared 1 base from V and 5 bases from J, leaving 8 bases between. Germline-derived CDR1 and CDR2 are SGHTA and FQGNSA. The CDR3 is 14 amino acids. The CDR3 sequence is CASSLEAWTGELFF. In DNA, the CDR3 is TGTGCCAGCAGCTTAGAGGCGTGGACCGGGGAGCTGTTTTTT.

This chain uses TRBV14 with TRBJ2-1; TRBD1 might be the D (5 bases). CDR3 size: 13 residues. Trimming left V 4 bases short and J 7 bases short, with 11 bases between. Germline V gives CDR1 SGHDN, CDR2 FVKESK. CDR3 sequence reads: CASSPPTENEQFF. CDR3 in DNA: TGTGCCAGCAGCCCCCCGACAGAGAATGAGCAGTTCTTC.